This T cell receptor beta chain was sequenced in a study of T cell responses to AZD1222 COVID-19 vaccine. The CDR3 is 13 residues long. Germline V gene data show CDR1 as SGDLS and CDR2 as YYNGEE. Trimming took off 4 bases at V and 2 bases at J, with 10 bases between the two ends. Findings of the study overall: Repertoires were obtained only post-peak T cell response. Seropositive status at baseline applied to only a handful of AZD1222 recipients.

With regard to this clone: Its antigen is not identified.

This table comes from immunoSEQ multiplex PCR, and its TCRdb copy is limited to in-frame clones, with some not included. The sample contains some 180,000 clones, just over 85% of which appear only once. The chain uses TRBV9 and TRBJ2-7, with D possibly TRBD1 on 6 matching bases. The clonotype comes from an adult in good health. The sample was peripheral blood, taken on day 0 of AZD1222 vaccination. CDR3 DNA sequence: TGTGCCAGCAGCTCGGACAGCGCCTACGAGCAGTACTTC. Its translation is CASSSDSAYEQYF.